This TCR beta chain was recorded in a study of T cells in Graves' hyperthyroidism and ophthalmopathy. Study results and limitations: In the blood, most expanded thyroid clonotypes above 0.001 appeared as well. A model built on 13 V-J features separated ophthalmopathy from stable hyperthyroidism.

The length of the CDR3 is 13 residues. In germline, CDR1 is LGHNT, CDR2 FRNRAP. On this clonotype itself: The target antigen is unknown. A read error is possible here, since a much larger clone lies one base away.

TCR beta CDR3 sequences were amplified from RNA transcripts. The HTBI primer set served for first-round RT-PCR of the TCR CDR3. TCRdb itself ran the multiplex PCR reads through MiXCR, one entry per CDR3 protein. The data show about 420,000 distinct CDR3 sequences, about 15% seen once. Pregnant or lactating patients were excluded, as were those with uncontrolled infection or other autoimmune disease. The J gene is TRBJ1-2, the V gene TRBV12-5; D is perhaps TRBD1 (5 bases). This clonotype originated in a woman between 18 and 30 years old with Graves' hyperthyroidism. The specimen was blood. CDR3 amino acids: CASGLRDHYGCTF. CDR3 nucleotides: TGTGCTAGTGGTCTCCGGGACCACTATGGCTGCACCTTC.